Shown below are 20 T cell receptor beta chains from a single sample sequenced in a study of blood T cell repertoires in COVID-19. The data were produced by immunoSEQ multiplex PCR, yet TCRdb's version contains in-frame clones alone and is incomplete. The sample holds tens of thousands of clones, approximately 80% seen once. Sequenced: PBMCs or T cells enriched from blood (not recorded which). These receptors were obtained from a woman in her 40s with acute COVID-19.

The chain recombines TRBV28 with TRBJ1-2, with D uncertain. The CDR3 loop spans 16 amino acids. Trimming cost V 3 bases and J 0 bases, with 14 bases left between them. CDR1 and CDR2 (germline): MDHEN, SYDVKM. CDR3 nucleotides: TGTGCCAGCAGTTTGTCAGAGGGTGGGGCTAACTATGGCTACACCTTC. Translating it yields CASSLSEGGANYGYTF.

The rearrangement links TRBV3-1 (or the pseudogene TRBV3-2) to TRBJ1-4; 7 nucleotides align to TRBD1. With V trimmed by 4 bases and J by 3 bases, 5 bases remained unmatched. Germline values: CDR1 LGHDT, CDR2 YNNKEL (reference sequence). This CDR3 has 15 amino acids. CDR3 amino acids: CASSRRQGSNEKLFF. The DNA for the CDR3 is TGTGCCAGCAGCCGGCGACAGGGATCTAATGAAAAACTGTTTTTT.

The gene calls are TRBV2 and TRBJ1-5; 7 nucleotides match TRBD1. The CDR3 is 16 amino acids. Trimming removed 6 bases from V and 0 bases from J; junction bases left unmatched: 8. Germline assignment: CDR1 SNHLY and CDR2 FYNNEI. The CDR3 reads CASRRTGPYSNQPQHF. CDR3 sequence (DNA): TGTGCCAGCAGAAGGACAGGACCTTATAGCAATCAGCCCCAGCATTTT.

This sequence joins TRBV28 and TRBJ2-3; 12 bases agree with TRBD2. The length of the CDR3 is 20 residues. The V gene end was trimmed by 5 bases and the J gene end by 4 bases; junction bases not matched to a gene: 19. CDR1 is MDHEN, CDR2 SYDVKM, per germline. Written as DNA, the CDR3 is TGTGCCAGCAGTAGGTGGACAGGGGGAGGACTAGCGGGAAGGCCAGATACGCAGTATTTT. It specifies CASSRWTGGGLAGRPDTQYF.

This clone has a handful of counts. The J gene is TRBJ2-7, the V gene TRBV9, with 11 bases matching TRBD1. The CDR3 loop spans 16 amino acids. J lost 4 bases, V lost 3 bases, and 9 bases had no gene match. Germline assignment: CDR1 SGDLS and CDR2 YYNGEE. The CDR3 nucleotides read TGTGCCAGCAGCGGACACCGGGACAGGGGGTCTTACGAGCAGTACGTC. It yields the protein CASSGHRDRGSYEQYV.

In regard to this clone: Different DNA sequences within this sample yield the same CDR3. V usage is TRBV27 and J usage is TRBJ2-1; 13 bases line up with TRBD2. V gave up 3 bases and J gave up 7 bases; unmatched junction bases: 0. Germline values: CDR1 MNHEY, CDR2 SMNVEV (reference sequence). The CDR3 sequence is 14 residues long. The CDR3 DNA is TGTGCCAGCAGTTTGGGACTAGCGGGAAATGAGCAGTTCTTC. Translated, it gives CASSLGLAGNEQFF.

V usage is TRBV2 and J usage is TRBJ1-5, with TRBD1 matching over 8 bases. This CDR3 is 14 amino acids long. J was trimmed by 7 bases and V by 6 bases; bases with no gene match: 8. CDR1 and CDR2 (germline): SNHLY, FYNNEI. CDR3 sequence (DNA): TGTGCCAGCAGCGTGGACAGGGAGGACCAGCCCCAGCATTTT. It encodes CASSVDREDQPQHF.

This chain connects TRBV6-5 to TRBJ2-7, with 8 nucleotides matching TRBD1. With V trimmed by 6 bases and J by 7 bases, 14 bases remained unmatched. The CDR3 has 15 residues. Germline V lookup: CDR1 MNHEY, CDR2 SVGAGI. CDR3 DNA: TGTGCCAGCAGCCACGCTACGACAGGGGCTGGGGAGCAGTACGTC. This translates into CASSHATTGAGEQYV.

The chain combines TRBV21-1 with TRBJ2-7; the tabulated D call, TRBD1, remains unverified against the DNA. TRBV21-1 is labeled a pseudogene. The CDR3 has 18 residues. The CDR3, as DNA: TGTGCCAGCAGCAAACCGGCCCCCGGGACAGGGGGCCACTACGAGCAGTACGTC. Translating gives CASSKPAPGTGGHYEQYV.

This CDR3 is CASTPGTSGTETQYF. The CDR3 nucleotides are TGTGCCAGCACCCCCGGGACTAGCGGGACTGAGACCCAGTACTTC. The chain links TRBV6-2 or TRBV6-3 to TRBJ2-5; 13 bases are a match to TRBD2. Germline CDR1 reads MNHEY; CDR2 reads SVGEGT. J gave up 5 bases and V 7 bases, and 7 bases lay outside the gene matches. The CDR3 covers 15 residues.

The chain links TRBV7-9 to TRBJ1-1; D gene uncertain. Germline V gene data show CDR1 as SEHNR and CDR2 as FQNEAQ (reference sequence). CDR3 length: 12 amino acids. Trimming shortened V by 5 bases and J by 8 bases, and 12 bases separated the two germline ends. CDR3 in DNA: TGTGCCAGCAGCCACCCCGGTTCCGAAGCTTTCTTT. Its translation: CASSHPGSEAFF. The full variable domain, completed using reference TRBV7-9 and TRBJ1-1, is DTGVSQNPRHKITKRGQNVTFRCDPISEHNRLYWYRQTLGQGPEFLTYFQNEAQLEKSRLLSDRFSAERPKGSFSTLEIQRTEQGDSAMYLCASSHPGSEAFFGQGTRLTVV.

Only a few counts were recorded for this clone. The gene calls are TRBV15 and TRBJ1-6; TRBD1 matches at 9 bases. CDR3 size: 15 residues. V was clipped by 1 base and J by 10 bases; unmatched bases: 5. The germline CDR1 and CDR2 sequences are LNHNV and YYDKDF (reference sequence). CDR3 protein: CATSRVGTGRSPLHF. DNA of the CDR3: TGTGCCACCAGCAGAGTAGGGACAGGGAGATCACCCCTCCACTTT.

The V call is TRBV19, the J call TRBJ2-1, with 8 nucleotides matching TRBD1. The CDR3 consists of 15 residues. Germline V gene sequence: CDR1 LNHDA, CDR2 SQIVND (reference sequence). The V and J ends lost 4 bases and 10 bases, in that order; junction bases with no gene match: 12. The CDR3, as DNA: TGTGCCAGTAGTACGAACAGGGGGATCATCACGGAGCAGTTCTTC. Encoded protein: CASSTNRGIITEQFF.

The chain recombines TRBV19 with TRBJ2-7; a weak D match, TRBD2 (6 bases). Germline loops: CDR1 LNHDA, CDR2 SQIVND (reference sequence). This CDR3 spans 13 amino acids. Trimming cost V 5 bases and J 4 bases, with 12 bases left between them. In DNA form, the CDR3 reads TGTGCCAGTAGTGAACGGAGGGGATACGAGCAGTACGTC. It encodes CASSERRGYEQYV.

This chain joins TRBV18 and TRBJ2-3, with a possible D match to TRBD2 (5 bases). Germline values: CDR1 KGHSH, CDR2 LQKENI. The V and J ends lost 2 bases and 0 bases respectively, with 12 bases between them. The CDR3 length is 16 residues. The DNA of the CDR3 is TGTGCCAGCTCACCAGCGACTCCGGGGAGCACAGATACGCAGTATTTT. Translation gives CASSPATPGSTDTQYF.

Here the CDR3 reads CASRLDTAGETQYF. CDR3 nucleotide sequence: TGTGCCAGCAGACTAGACACGGCGGGGGAGACCCAGTACTTC. This rearrangement joins TRBV5-4 to TRBJ2-5, with D maybe TRBD2 (6 bases). V lost 5 bases, J lost 5 bases, and 16 bases lay in between. Germline V gives CDR1 SGHNT, CDR2 YYREEE (reference sequence). The CDR3 runs 14 residues.

V usage is TRBV5-1 and J usage is TRBJ1-2; maybe TRBD1 (5 bases). V lost 4 bases and J 10 bases, leaving 23 bases between the germline ends. The germline CDR1 and CDR2 sequences are SGHRS and YFSETQ. The CDR3 sequence is 15 residues long. DNA of the CDR3: TGCGCCAGCAGCCTCGGGGGAGGACTCCCATCGGACTACACCTTC. This sequence encodes CASSLGGGLPSDYTF.

The rearrangement links TRBV28 to TRBJ1-4; D is undetermined. The CDR3 runs to 15 residues. Between the trimmed V and J ends, which lost 4 bases and 0 bases, there was a span of 9 bases. Germline V gene sequence: CDR1 MDHEN, CDR2 SYDVKM. CDR3: CASSSRLATNEKLFF. The CDR3 nucleotides read TGTGCCAGCAGTTCCCGACTTGCAACTAATGAAAAACTGTTTTTT.

This chain connects TRBV20-1 to TRBJ2-4; possibly TRBD1 for D (5 bases). The V gene lost 3 bases and the J gene lost 15 bases, with 15 bases spanning the gap. The CDR3 covers 11 residues. The V gene's germline CDR1 is DFQATT and CDR2 SNEGSKA (reference sequence). This CDR3 reads CSARPGDRPYF. CDR3 coding DNA: TGCAGTGCTAGGCCAGGAGACAGACCGTACTTC.

The count of this clone is one. The rearrangement uses TRBV28 and TRBJ2-2; 13 positions match TRBD2. V trimming: 4 bases; J trimming: 6 bases; junction bases outside the gene matches: 5. Germline lookup yields CDR1 MDHEN and CDR2 SYDVKM. The CDR3 has 16 amino acids. The DNA for the CDR3 is TGTGCCAGCAGTTCGGTGGGGACTAGCGGGGCCGGGGAGCTGTTTTTT. This translates into CASSSVGTSGAGELFF.